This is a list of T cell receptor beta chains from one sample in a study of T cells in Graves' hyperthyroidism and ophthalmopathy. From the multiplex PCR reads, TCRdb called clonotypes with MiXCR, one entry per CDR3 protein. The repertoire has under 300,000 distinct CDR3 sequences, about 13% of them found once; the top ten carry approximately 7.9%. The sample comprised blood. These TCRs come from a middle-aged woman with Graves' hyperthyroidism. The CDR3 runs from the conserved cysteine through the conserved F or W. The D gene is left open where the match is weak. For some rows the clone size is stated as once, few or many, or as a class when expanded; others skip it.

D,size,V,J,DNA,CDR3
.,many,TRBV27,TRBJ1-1,TGTGCCAGCAGTTACTTGTCAGCGCTACAAATGAACACTGAAGCTTTCTTT,CASSYLSALQMNTEAFF
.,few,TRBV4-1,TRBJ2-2,TGCGCCAGCAGCCAAGAAACAGGGTTCGTGAACACCGGGGAGCTGTTTTTT,CASSQETGFVNTGELFF
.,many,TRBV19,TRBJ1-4,TGTGCCAGTACCTCAGGGTATGGTGAAAAACTGTTTTTT,CASTSGYGEKLFF
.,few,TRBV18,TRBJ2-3,TGTGCCAGCTCACCACGTACGGACACCCAATGGGATACGCAGTATTTT,CASSPRTDTQWDTQYF
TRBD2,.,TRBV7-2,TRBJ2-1,TGTGCCAGCAGCTTCGTGGCGGGAGGATCCTACAATGAGCAGTTCTTC,CASSFVAGGSYNEQFF
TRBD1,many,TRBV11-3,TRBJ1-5,TGTGCCAGCAACATTGACAGGGGGCCGAGCAATCAGCCCCAGCATTTT,CASNIDRGPSNQPQHF
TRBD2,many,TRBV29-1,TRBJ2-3,TGCAGCGCAAAGCTAGCGGAGCTCACAGATACGCAGTATTTT,CSAKLAELTDTQYF
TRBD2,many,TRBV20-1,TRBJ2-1,TGCAGTGCTAGAGATCCCCTAGCGGTTTACAATGAGCAGTTCTTC,CSARDPLAVYNEQFF
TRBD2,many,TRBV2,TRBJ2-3,TGTGCCAGCAGTCCTGGGACTACGCTTTGGGATACGCAGTATTTT,CASSPGTTLWDTQYF
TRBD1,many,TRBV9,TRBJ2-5,TGTGCCAGCAGCGTAGGACAGGGGGAAGAGACCCAGTACTTC,CASSVGQGEETQYF
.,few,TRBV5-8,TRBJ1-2,TGTGCCAGCGAAACACGGGGATACTATGGCTACACCTTC,CASETRGYYGYTF
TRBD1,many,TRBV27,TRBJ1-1,TGTGCCAGCAGCCGAAGGGGACAGGTGAACACTGAAGCTTTCTTT,CASSRRGQVNTEAFF
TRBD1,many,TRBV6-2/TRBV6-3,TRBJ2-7,TGTGCCAGCAGGAGTTCGGGACAGGGGGCCTACGAGCAGTACTTC,CASRSSGQGAYEQYF
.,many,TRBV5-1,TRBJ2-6,TGCGCCAGCAGCTTGGAGGGGCGATCTGGGGCCAACGTCCTGACTTTC,CASSLEGRSGANVLTF
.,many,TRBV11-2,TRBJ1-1,TGTGCCAGCAGCTCTGTGCCTGACACTGAAGCTTTCTTT,CASSSVPDTEAFF
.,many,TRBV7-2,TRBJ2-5,TGTGCCAGCAGCCCAACGGGTTTAGAGACCCAGTACTTC,CASSPTGLETQYF
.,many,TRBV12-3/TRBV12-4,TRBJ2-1,TGTGCCAGCGGCGGGACTGAAGGCAATGAGCAGTTCTTC,CASGGTEGNEQFF